Below, 12 T cell receptor beta chains from the same sample are listed, as sequenced in a study of T cells after posttransplantation cyclophosphamide. Busulfan-fludarabine conditioning, marrow transplant, and cyclophosphamide on days +3 and +4 were administered. Data came from immunoSEQ multiplex PCR; TCRdb stores just in-frame clones and leaves some out. This table holds fewer than 13,000 clones, roughly 80% found once. The specimen was PBMCs, collected after allogeneic stem cell transplant with posttransplant cyclophosphamide. Source of these receptors: a female patient aged 45 to 65 who received an allogeneic stem cell transplant from a related donor, was CMV-positive, and had no GVHD. Some T cells may be provided by the graft donor.

The rearrangement links TRBV2 to TRBJ2-7; 7 bases agree with TRBD2. The germline V gene encodes CDR1 SNHLY and CDR2 FYNNEI. Losses at the gene ends were 4 bases for V and 0 bases for J; bases not matched to a gene: 9. This CDR3 region has 16 residues. The CDR3 sequence is CASSAGLAASSYEQYF. CDR3 DNA: TGTGCCAGCAGTGCCGGGCTAGCGGCGTCCTCCTACGAGCAGTACTTC.

The gene calls are TRBV5-8 and TRBJ2-5; a possible D gene is TRBD1 (6 bases). The CDR3 contains 15 residues. The germline V and J ends were trimmed by 4 bases and 4 bases, with 17 bases remaining between them. From germline, CDR1 is SGHTS and CDR2 YDEGEE. The DNA of the CDR3 is TGTGCCAGCAGCCGAACAGGGCTAGGGATAGAGACCCAGTACTTC. It yields the protein CASSRTGLGIETQYF. Using reference TRBV5-8 and TRBJ2-5 for the parts outside the CDR3, the full variable domain is EAGVTQSPTHLIKTRGQQATLRCSPISGHTSVYWYQQALGLGLQFLLWYDEGEERNRGNFPPRFSGRQFPNYSSELNVNALELEDSALYLCASSRTGLGIETQYFGPGTRLLVL.

Only a few counts were recorded for this clone. CDR3 DNA: TGCGCCAGCAGCCAAGATCTCAGGGAGACCCAGTACTTC. It is translated as CASSQDLRETQYF. The chain combines TRBV4-3 with TRBJ2-5; no firm D call. The CDR3 consists of 13 residues. Between the trimmed V and J ends, which lost 0 bases and 5 bases, there was a span of 7 bases. Per the germline V gene, CDR1 is LGHNA and CDR2 is YSLEER.

A word on this clone: This sample includes further DNA sequences coding for the same CDR3. The V gene is TRBV2, the J gene TRBJ1-5; D possibly corresponds to TRBD1 (5 bases). The length of the CDR3 is 15 residues. Germline values: CDR1 SNHLY, CDR2 FYNNEI. Trimming took 8 bases from V and 4 from J, leaving 18 bases between them. Written as DNA, the CDR3 is TGTGCCAGCGGGAGAGGGGAGGTGAGTAATCAGCCCCAGCATTTT. Translating gives CASGRGEVSNQPQHF.

The chain uses TRBV29-1 and TRBJ1-2; D may be TRBD1 (6 bases). From germline, CDR1 is SQVTM and CDR2 ANQGSEA. The V and J ends lost 5 bases and 4 bases respectively, with 11 bases between them. The CDR3 covers 12 residues. CDR3 loop: CSVQGGGYGYTF. CDR3 sequence (DNA): TGCAGCGTTCAAGGAGGGGGCTATGGCTACACCTTC.

The chain's CDR3 is CAWSFLGTGDLRGNQPQHF. In DNA, the CDR3 is TGTGCCTGGTCGTTCCTAGGGACAGGGGACCTTCGGGGCAATCAGCCCCAGCATTTT. The chain employs TRBV30 and TRBJ1-5; 10 bases fit TRBD1. Germline CDR1 is GTSNPN and CDR2 is SVGIG (reference sequence). After removal of 5 bases from V and 2 bases from J, the junction contained 18 bases not matched to a gene. This CDR3 is built from 19 residues.

J is TRBJ1-1 and V is TRBV11-3; D is unclear. Looked up from germline, CDR1 is SGHNT and CDR2 is YENEEA. The CDR3 spans 13 residues. V lost 0 bases to trimming and J lost 6 bases, with 8 bases between them. The CDR3 is CASSLDLAPEAFF. The DNA for the CDR3 is TGTGCCAGCAGCTTAGATTTGGCTCCTGAAGCTTTCTTT.

The rearrangement uses TRBV30 and TRBJ1-6; no reliable D call. The CDR3 totals 15 residues. Germline V gives CDR1 GTSNPN, CDR2 SVGIG (reference sequence). V lost 0 bases to trimming and J lost 8 bases, with 14 bases between them. The CDR3 sequence is CAWSVRSRLDSPLHF. The CDR3 coding sequence is TGTGCCTGGAGTGTTCGGTCCAGGCTGGATTCACCCCTCCACTTT.

The rearrangement links TRBV5-1 to TRBJ2-3; 9 positions agree with TRBD2. CDR3 size: 17 residues. The germline CDR1 and CDR2 sequences are SGHRS and YFSETQ. Trimming at V came to 1 base and at J to 3 bases, leaving 9 bases not matched to a gene. This CDR3 reads CASSLNPRGGGTDTQYF. CDR3 DNA: TGCGCCAGCAGCTTGAACCCCCGCGGGGGGGGTACAGATACGCAGTATTTT.

The genes are TRBV14 and TRBJ1-1; D not resolved. The CDR3 length is 15 residues. V lost 0 bases and J 0 bases, leaving 8 bases between the germline ends. Germline V gene lookup returns CDR1 SGHDN and CDR2 FVKESK. The CDR3 nucleotides are TGTGCCAGCAGCCAAGAGCGGGCTTTGAACACTGAAGCTTTCTTT. Protein: CASSQERALNTEAFF.

The table lists this clone with a few counts. V usage is TRBV6-1 and J usage is TRBJ1-3; tentatively, D is TRBD1 (6 bases). The CDR3 consists of 14 residues. Trimming cost V 7 bases and J 4 bases, with 14 bases left between them. Germline lookup yields CDR1 MNHNS and CDR2 SASEGT. The CDR3 sequence is CASIRGTPGNTIYF. The CDR3 region has the DNA TGTGCCAGCATCCGAGGGACACCCGGAAACACCATATATTTT.

The rearrangement links TRBV11-3 to TRBJ2-5, with 9 positions matching TRBD1. The CDR3 loop spans 15 amino acids. Germline-derived CDR1 and CDR2 are SGHNT and YENEEA. V lost 2 bases and J lost 5; bases outside the gene matches: 6. CDR3 in amino acids: CASSLRTGVQETQYF. CDR3 nucleotide sequence: TGTGCCAGCAGCTTAAGGACAGGGGTTCAGGAGACCCAGTACTTC.